Sequencing of this T cell receptor beta chain was carried out in a study of T cells expressing NK-cell markers. The overall study: Each TCR beta repertoire originated in sorted T cells that were CD3+CD56+NKG2C+, CD3+CD56+NKG2C- or CD3+CD56-NKG2C+. One of the eight sequenced donors was seronegative, whereas the other seven were HCMV-seropositive. Whole-study findings and limits: Four of the donors also had these clonotypes leading their CD3+CD56-NKG2C+ fraction.

Germline V gene sequence: CDR1 MNHEY, CDR2 SMNVEV (reference sequence). This CDR3 has 13 amino acids. As to this clonotype: What it binds is not known.

5'RACE template switching with UMIs generated TCR beta cDNA. TCRdb re-called the 5' RACE reads and shows each CDR3 protein once, DNA omitted. This sample contains some 600,000 distinct CDR3 sequences. Sequencing was performed on blood T cells: a sorted CD56 or NKG2C T cell subset, CD4+ or CD8+ T cells, or bulk PBMC T cells (not recorded which). This rearrangement joins TRBV27 to TRBJ1-5. The TCR sequence derives from a man aged 18 to 35 in good health. CDR3: CASSSYGNQPQHF.